Each of the 22 T cell receptor beta chains below was sequenced from the same sample in a study of T cell changes during pregnancy in multiple sclerosis (dated by TCRdb to about 2019). Library method: the immunoSEQ multiplex PCR assay. TCRdb provides this immuneACCESS table in a form limited to in-frame rearrangements. Some clones are lacking; in checked studies, under half of them reflect an unresolved V gene, and why the rest are absent is not known. Present in this sample are some 57,000 clones, around 90% of which were seen just once. The top ten clonotypes cover roughly 0.76% of the sample. The starting material was CD4+ T cells from peripheral blood mononuclear cells, obtained in the first trimester of pregnancy. Receptors originate from a female donor with multiple sclerosis, enrolled in a pregnancy study.

The chain carries TRBV28 and TRBJ2-2, with D unresolved. Germline V CDR1 and CDR2: MDHEN, SYDVKM. The CDR3 length is 12 residues. With 8 bases removed from V and 1 base from J, the gap between germline ends came to 5 bases. For the CDR3, the DNA is TGTGCCAGCCAGAAGAACACCGGGGAGCTGTTTTTT. Translating gives CASQKNTGELFF.

The chain uses TRBV25-1 and TRBJ2-3; 11 bases align to TRBD1. The CDR3 extends over 13 amino acids. Germline V lookup: CDR1 MGHDK, CDR2 SYGVNS. Germline trimming cut 10 bases from V and 5 bases from J; bases unmatched to any gene: 5. The CDR3 sequence: CATGQGALDTQYF. DNA of the CDR3: TGTGCCACAGGACAGGGGGCATTAGATACGCAGTATTTT.

The chain combines TRBV7-8 with TRBJ2-1; 8 bases agree with TRBD2. This CDR3 spans 12 amino acids. Trimming removed 0 bases from V and 12 bases from J; junction bases left unmatched: 1. Germline-derived CDR1 and CDR2 are SGHVS and FQNEAQ. CDR3 loop: CASSLATSGQFF. The CDR3 DNA sequence: TGTGCCAGCAGCTTAGCCACTAGCGGGCAGTTCTTC.

CDR3 DNA sequence: TGTGCCAGCAGCGAACGACAAGGAGGCAGCCAAGAGACCCAGTACTTC. Translation gives CASSERQGGSQETQYF. The chain recombines TRBV7-2 with TRBJ2-5, with D possibly being TRBD2 (5 bases). This CDR3 has 16 residues. Between the trimmed V and J ends, which lost 5 bases and 1 base, there was a span of 17 bases. CDR1 SGHTA and CDR2 FQGNSA come from the germline V gene. Complete variable domain (other parts from reference TRBV7-2 and TRBJ2-5): GAGVSQSPSNKVTEKGKDVELRCDPISGHTALYWYRQSLGQGLEFLIYFQGNSAPDKSGLPSDRFSAERTGGSVSTLTIQRTQQEDSAVYLCASSERQGGSQETQYFGPGTRLLVL.

The chain links TRBV10-3 to TRBJ1-3; TRBD1 might be the D (5 bases). The germline gives CDR1 ENHRY, CDR2 SYGVKD. V shed 1 base and J shed 0 bases, with 10 bases lying between them. The CDR3 extends over 16 amino acids. This CDR3 reads CAISEWAGFSGNTIYF. CDR3 nucleotides: TGTGCCATCAGTGAGTGGGCAGGGTTCTCTGGAAACACCATATATTTT.

The CDR3 here is CASSLAGGKNTEAFF. CDR3 nucleotides: TGTGCCAGCAGCTTAGCAGGGGGCAAGAACACTGAAGCTTTCTTT. This chain joins TRBV7-8 and TRBJ1-1; 7 bases agree with TRBD1. CDR1 and CDR2 from the germline V gene are SGHVS and FQNEAQ. Trimming at V came to 0 bases and at J to 1 base, leaving 2 bases not matched to a gene. CDR3 length equals 15 residues.

This sequence joins TRBV9 and TRBJ1-2; TRBD1 aligns across 8 bases. With 0 bases clipped from V and 13 bases from J, the junction kept 8 bases outside the gene matches. CDR3 length: 13 amino acids. CDR1 is SGDLS and CDR2 is YYNGEE in the germline V gene. CDR3 coding DNA: TGTGCCAGCAGCGTAGTGTCAGGGGGCGATTGCACCTTC. The encoded protein is CASSVVSGGDCTF. Combining the CDR3 with reference TRBV9 and TRBJ1-2 gives the whole variable domain DSGVTQTPKHLITATGQRVTLRCSPRSGDLSVYWYQQSLDQGLQFLIQYYNGEERAKGNILERFSAQQFPDLHSELNLSSLELGDSALYFCASSVVSGGDCTFGSGTRLTVV.

The J gene is TRBJ2-7, the V gene TRBV5-4, with TRBD2 identical over 12 bases. CDR3 length: 15 amino acids. CDR1 SGHNT and CDR2 YYREEE come from the germline V gene (reference sequence). The J segment lost 4 bases and the V segment lost 1 base, leaving 3 bases of the junction unmatched. CDR3: CASSLRTSGDYEQYF. The CDR3 DNA follows: TGTGCCAGCAGCTTGAGGACTAGCGGGGATTACGAGCAGTACTTC.

The J gene is TRBJ1-4, the V gene TRBV7-2; a weak D match, TRBD1 (5 bases). This CDR3 comprises 14 residues. Germline CDR1 and CDR2: SGHTA and FQGNSA. The germline V and J ends were trimmed by 5 bases and 4 bases, with 11 bases remaining between them. CDR3 residues: CASSRQLFNEKLFF. The CDR3 region has the DNA TGTGCCAGCAGCCGACAGTTATTTAATGAAAAACTGTTTTTT.

The rearrangement joins TRBV30 to TRBJ1-6, with D tentatively TRBD1 (5 bases). This CDR3 has 18 amino acids. Germline lookup yields CDR1 GTSNPN and CDR2 SVGIG (reference sequence). Trimming stripped 2 bases from V and 0 bases from J, with 17 bases between. The CDR3 DNA reads TGTGCCTGGAGTACTTGGACATCACCGAGCTCCTATAATTCACCCCTCCACTTT. Translation: CAWSTWTSPSSYNSPLHF.

The gene calls are TRBV2 and TRBJ2-1, with TRBD1 matching over 8 bases. The CDR3 runs 16 residues. Germline lookup yields CDR1 SNHLY and CDR2 FYNNEI. Trimming at V came to 6 bases and at J to 11 bases, leaving 18 bases not matched to a gene. The CDR3 sequence is CASSPRLAGGVGQQFF. The DNA of the CDR3 is TGTGCCAGCAGCCCCCGGTTGGCAGGGGGCGTTGGGCAGCAGTTCTTC.

The chain joins TRBV7-2 to TRBJ2-2; D perhaps matches TRBD1 (5 bases). Trimming stripped 0 bases from V and 3 bases from J, with 8 bases between. The germline V gene has CDR1 SGHTA and CDR2 FQGNSA. There are 15 residues in the CDR3. CDR3: CASSLARVYTGELFF. The CDR3 DNA reads TGTGCCAGCAGCTTAGCCAGGGTATACACCGGGGAGCTGTTTTTT.

The chain joins TRBV16 to TRBJ2-7, with a possible D match to TRBD1 (5 bases). Germline V CDR1 and CDR2: KGHSY, FQNENV. V lost 0 bases to trimming and J lost 4 bases, with 10 bases between them. The length of the CDR3 is 14 residues. As DNA, the CDR3 is TGTGCCAGCAGCCAATCTGCAGGGTCGTACGAGCAGTACTTC. Translation: CASSQSAGSYEQYF.

This clone was seen just once. The CDR3 reads CASSSPGGWKTDTQYF. The CDR3 nucleotides read TGTGCCAGCAGCTCCCCCGGGGGTTGGAAGACAGATACGCAGTATTTT. J is TRBJ2-3 and V is TRBV11-2, with D maybe TRBD2 (6 bases). V shed 4 bases and J shed 3 bases, with 17 bases lying between them. From germline, CDR1 is SGHAT and CDR2 FQNNGV. The CDR3 loop spans 16 amino acids.

The chain uses TRBV29-1 and TRBJ1-2, with TRBD1 as a possible D gene (6 bases). Germline assignment: CDR1 SQVTM and CDR2 ANQGSEA. Trimming shortened V by 3 bases and J by 3 bases, and 8 bases separated the two germline ends. This CDR3 spans 12 amino acids. The CDR3 region is CSVDRQDYGYTF. The CDR3 region has the DNA TGCAGCGTTGATCGACAGGACTATGGCTACACCTTC.

The chain uses TRBV7-2 and TRBJ2-7; weak D call: TRBD2 (6 bases). CDR1 is SGHTA and CDR2 is FQGNSA in the germline V gene. The CDR3 covers 13 residues. Trimming pared 3 bases from V and 3 bases from J, leaving 9 bases between. CDR3 DNA: TGTGCCAGCAGCTTTGGGGGGAACTACGAGCAGTACTTC. Its protein is CASSFGGNYEQYF.

The CDR3 DNA follows: TGTGCCAGCAGGGCAGACATGAACACTGAAGCTTTCTTT. It translates to CASRADMNTEAFF. The chain carries TRBV7-6 and TRBJ1-1; no clear D gene. Trimming stripped 6 bases from V and 0 bases from J, with 8 bases between. In germline, CDR1 is SGHVS, CDR2 FNYEAQ. CDR3 length: 13 amino acids.

The chain combines TRBV7-8 with TRBJ1-2, with D uncertain. The CDR3 runs to 14 residues. CDR1 is SGHVS, CDR2 FQNEAQ, per germline. The V end lost 1 base, the J end lost 8 bases, and 14 bases lay between the germline ends. CDR3 amino acids: CASSLGRGIGGYTF. CDR3 in DNA: TGTGCCAGCAGCTTAGGGAGAGGGATAGGAGGCTACACCTTC.

This chain connects TRBV19 to TRBJ2-4, with D unclear. This CDR3 has 16 residues. Germline CDR1 LNHDA, CDR2 SQIVND (reference sequence). Trimming took 5 bases from V and 0 from J, leaving 14 bases between them. The CDR3 bases are TGTGCCAGTAGTCCGCAAACCGAGTTAGCCAAAAACATTCAGTACTTC. This encodes CASSPQTELAKNIQYF.

This CDR3 reads CAWSEGGIGGYTF. The DNA of the CDR3 is TGTGCCTGGAGCGAGGGGGGGATAGGAGGCTACACCTTC. The V and J genes are TRBV30 and TRBJ1-2; a possible D gene is TRBD1 (6 bases). CDR3 length equals 13 residues. CDR1 is GTSNPN, CDR2 SVGIG, per germline (reference sequence). V dropped 3 bases and J dropped 8 bases, with 16 bases sitting between them.

The chain links TRBV7-2 to TRBJ1-1; possibly TRBD1 for D (5 bases). With 7 bases removed from V and 11 bases from J, the gap between germline ends came to 20 bases. The CDR3 totals 13 residues. Germline values: CDR1 SGHTA, CDR2 FQGNSA. CDR3 DNA: TGTGCCAGCACCGAAGCCTTCAGGGCCAAGGCTTTCTTT. Its protein is CASTEAFRAKAFF.

The chain is built from TRBV30 and TRBJ1-4; 7 bases are shared with TRBD1. Trimming removed 4 bases from V and 7 bases from J; junction bases left unmatched: 6. Germline loops: CDR1 GTSNPN, CDR2 SVGIG (reference sequence). This CDR3 is built from 13 residues. The CDR3 spells CAWNRDSFEKLFF. The CDR3, as DNA: TGTGCCTGGAACCGGGACAGCTTTGAAAAACTGTTTTTT.